One and the same sample provided the 8 T cell receptor beta chains below, sequenced in a study of tissue T cells after allogeneic stem cell transplantation. Only in-frame clones appear in the TCRdb table, and some are missing; sequencing was by immunoSEQ multiplex PCR. The sample has 20,000 to 25,000 clones; more than 65% are singletons. Material: blood. These receptor sequences come from a female BALB/c mouse in good health. Strain haplotype (MHC): H2-d.

Comments on this clone: Gene names follow the mouse nomenclature. The CDR3 extends 1 residue past the end of the read, so its final part is completed from the germline J gene. This rearrangement joins TRBV19 to TRBJ2-3; 11 positions match TRBD1. Germline V CDR1 and CDR2: FNHDT, SITEND (reference sequence). V shed 0 bases and J 1 base; nucleotides not matched to a gene: 1. This CDR3 contains 16 residues. This CDR3 is CASSIGTGGRAETLYF. The part of the CDR3 DNA that was read is TGTGCCAGCAGTATAGGGACAGGGGGCCGTGCAGAAACGCTGTAT.

The sample holds a few counts of this clone. Mouse germline and gene names are used. The read ends 1 residue shy of where the CDR3 ends; the end is completed using the germline J gene. The rearrangement links TRBV19 to TRBJ2-5; 7 bases map to TRBD2. The CDR3 extends over 15 amino acids. Looked up from germline, CDR1 is FNHDT and CDR2 is SITEND (reference sequence). V lost 4 bases to trimming and J lost 3 bases; unmatched junction nucleotides: 8. The DNA read from the CDR3 is TGTGCCAGCAGTTCCTGGGGGTTAGGGCAAGACACCCAGTAC. Translating it yields CASSSWGLGQDTQY. In full, the CDR3 reads CASSSWGLGQDTQYF.

With respect to this clone: Mouse germline and gene names are used. This CDR3 is CAWSPRTISNERLFF. Incomplete CDR3 DNA: TGTGCCTGGAGTCCAAGGACAATTTCCAACGAAAGATTATTT. This chain connects TRBV31 to TRBJ1-4, with TRBD1 as a possible D gene (5 bases). The DNA ends 1 residue before the CDR3 does, and the rest of the CDR3 is filled in from the germline J gene. CDR3 length: 15 residues. Germline CDR1 reads GKSSPN; CDR2 reads SITVG. Deletions cut 1 base from V and 0 bases from J, with 9 bases between. The variable domain in full, completed from reference TRBV31 and TRBJ1-4, reads AQTIHQWPVAEIKAVGSPLSLGCTIKGKSSPNLYWYWQATGGTLQQLFYSITVGQVESVVQLNLSASRPKDDQFILSTEKLLLSHSGFYLCAWSPRTISNERLFFGHGTKLSVL.

Details on this clone: Gene labels here are mouse ones. This specimen includes other DNA sequences encoding the same CDR3. The CDR3 bases that were read are TGTGCCAGTAGACTGGGGGCAAACACCGGGCAGCTCTAC. Translation gives CASRLGANTGQLY. The full CDR3 reads CASRLGANTGQLYF. The rearrangement links TRBV13-3 to TRBJ2-2; the match to TRBD2 covers 9 bases. Read data end 1 residue before the CDR3 end; the end is taken from the germline J gene. The germline gives CDR1 NNHDY, CDR2 SYVADS. Losses at the gene ends were 8 bases for V and 0 bases for J; bases not matched to a gene: 2. This CDR3 has 14 residues. Full variable domain (outside the CDR3, taken from reference TRBV13-3 and TRBJ2-2): EAAVTQSPRSKVAVTGGKVTLSCHQTNNHDYMYWYRQDTGHGLRLIHYSYVADSTEKGDIPDGYKASRPSQENFSLILELASLSQTAVYFCASRLGANTGQLYFGEGSKLTVL.

As to this clone: All gene names here are mouse names. The CDR3 end lies 1 residue beyond the end of the read and is filled in from the germline J gene. The chain is built from TRBV31 and TRBJ2-7; D is uncertain. The V gene's germline CDR1 is GKSSPN and CDR2 SITVG. There are 11 residues in the CDR3. V was clipped by 0 bases and J by 2 bases, with 2 bases between them. The CDR3 sequence is CAWSLTYEQYF. CDR3 DNA, as far as it was read: TGTGCCTGGAGTCTAACCTATGAACAGTAC.

Turning to this clone: The gene symbols are mouse symbols. The read ends 1 residue shy of where the CDR3 ends; the end is completed using the germline J gene. This rearrangement joins TRBV13-2 to TRBJ2-2, with TRBD2 identical over 10 bases. The V segment lost 3 bases and the J segment 7 bases; nucleotides outside the gene matches: 6. In germline, CDR1 is NNHNN, CDR2 SYGAGS (reference sequence). The CDR3 is 15 residues long. The CDR3 sequence is CASGVWGGAVGQLYF. CDR3 DNA, as far as it was read: TGTGCCAGCGGTGTCTGGGGGGGCGCGGTCGGGCAGCTCTAC.

With respect to this clone: Here the gene names and germline are mouse. The read falls 1 residue short of the CDR3 end, and the missing part is taken from the germline J gene. V usage is TRBV26 and J usage is TRBJ2-2, with a weak D call TRBD2 (6 bases). Trimming pared 0 bases from V and 4 bases from J, leaving 9 bases between. Germline CDR1 and CDR2: KGHPV and FQNQEV (reference sequence). The CDR3 loop spans 15 amino acids. The part of the CDR3 DNA that was read is TGTGCCAGCAGTCTGTCGGGGGGTCCCACCGGGCAGCTCTAC. Translated: CASSLSGGPTGQLY. The whole CDR3 protein reads CASSLSGGPTGQLYF.

This clone was observed once. The gene names here belong to mouse. The read terminates 1 residue ahead of where the CDR3 ends, so the germline J gene completes it. The rearrangement joins TRBV13-2 to TRBJ2-3; D remains unclear. The V end was cut by 4 bases, the J end by 0 bases, with 6 bases between. Germline CDR1 NNHNN, CDR2 SYGAGS (reference sequence). The CDR3 is 13 amino acids. CDR3 bases read: TGTGCCAGCGGTACATCTAGTGCAGAAACGCTGTAT. As protein: CASGTSSAETLY. The CDR3 as a whole reads CASGTSSAETLYF.